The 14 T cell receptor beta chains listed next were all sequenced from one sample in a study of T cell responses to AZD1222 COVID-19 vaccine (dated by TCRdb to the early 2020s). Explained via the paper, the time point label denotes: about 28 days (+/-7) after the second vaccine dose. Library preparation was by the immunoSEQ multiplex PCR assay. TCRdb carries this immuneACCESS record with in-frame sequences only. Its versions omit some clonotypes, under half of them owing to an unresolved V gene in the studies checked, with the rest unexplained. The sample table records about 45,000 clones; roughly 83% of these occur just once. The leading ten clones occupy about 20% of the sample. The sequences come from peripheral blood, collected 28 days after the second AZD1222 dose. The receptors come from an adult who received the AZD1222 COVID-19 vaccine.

CDR3 DNA: TGTGCCAGCAGCTGGGGGTCGGCTTCTGCCAATCAGCCCCAGCATTTT. Amino acid sequence: CASSWGSASANQPQHF. The J gene is TRBJ1-5, the V gene TRBV5-6, with D possibly matching TRBD1 (5 bases). CDR1 is SGHDT and CDR2 is YYEEEE in the germline V gene. The V end lost 3 bases, the J end lost 3 bases, and 16 bases lay between the germline ends. CDR3 length: 16 amino acids.

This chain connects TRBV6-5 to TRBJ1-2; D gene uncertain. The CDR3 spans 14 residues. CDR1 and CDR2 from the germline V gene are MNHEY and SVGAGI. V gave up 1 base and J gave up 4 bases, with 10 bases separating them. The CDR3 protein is CASSYLVSGYGYTF. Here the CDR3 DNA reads TGTGCCAGCAGTTACTTAGTCTCCGGCTATGGCTACACCTTC.

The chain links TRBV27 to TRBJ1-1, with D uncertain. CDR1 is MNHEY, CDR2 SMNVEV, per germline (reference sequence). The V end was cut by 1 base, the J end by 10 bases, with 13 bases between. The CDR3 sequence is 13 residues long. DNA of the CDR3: TGTGCCAGCAGTTTATATGGCCCCCTGTTAGCTTTCTTT. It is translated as CASSLYGPLLAFF.

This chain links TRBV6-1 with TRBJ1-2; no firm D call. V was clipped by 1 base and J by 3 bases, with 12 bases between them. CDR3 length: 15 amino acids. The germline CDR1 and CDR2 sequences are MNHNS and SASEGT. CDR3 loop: CASSEGARVHYGYTF. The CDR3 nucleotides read TGTGCCAGCAGTGAAGGGGCGCGAGTACACTATGGCTACACCTTC.

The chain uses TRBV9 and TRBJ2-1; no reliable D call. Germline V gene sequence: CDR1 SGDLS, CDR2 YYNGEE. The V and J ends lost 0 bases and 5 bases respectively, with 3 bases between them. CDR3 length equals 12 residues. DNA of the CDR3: TGTGCCAGCAGCGTAGATGACAATGAGCAGTTCTTC. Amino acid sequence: CASSVDDNEQFF.

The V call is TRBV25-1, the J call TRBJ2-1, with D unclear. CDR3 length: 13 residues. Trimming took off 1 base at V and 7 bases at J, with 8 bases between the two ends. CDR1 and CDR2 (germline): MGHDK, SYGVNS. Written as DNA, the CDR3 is TGTGCCAGCAGTGAATGGCCCGGTAATGAGCAGTTCTTC. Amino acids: CASSEWPGNEQFF.

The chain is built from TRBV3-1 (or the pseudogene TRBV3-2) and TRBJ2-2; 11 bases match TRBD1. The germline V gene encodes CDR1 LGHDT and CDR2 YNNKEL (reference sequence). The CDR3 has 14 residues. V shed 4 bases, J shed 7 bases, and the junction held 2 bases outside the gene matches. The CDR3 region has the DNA TGTGCCAGCAGCCGGACAGGGGGCTTCGGGGAGCTGTTTTTT. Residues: CASSRTGGFGELFF.

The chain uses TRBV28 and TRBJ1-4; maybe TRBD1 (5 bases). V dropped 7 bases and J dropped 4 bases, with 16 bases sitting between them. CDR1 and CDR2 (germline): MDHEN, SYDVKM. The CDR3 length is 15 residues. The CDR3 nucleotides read TGTGCCAGCACCCTAGGGACCCGGAATAATGAAAAACTGTTTTTT. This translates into CASTLGTRNNEKLFF. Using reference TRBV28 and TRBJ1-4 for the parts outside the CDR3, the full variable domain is DVKVTQSSRYLVKRTGEKVFLECVQDMDHENMFWYRQDPGLGLRLIYFSYDVKMKEKGDIPEGYSVSREKKERFSLILESASTNQTSMYLCASTLGTRNNEKLFFGSGTQLSVL.

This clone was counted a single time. The CDR3 loop is CASKAALRPDTQYF. For the CDR3, the DNA is TGTGCCAGCAAAGCAGCCCTTCGTCCAGATACGCAGTATTTT. The chain joins TRBV2 to TRBJ2-3, with no clear D. CDR1 and CDR2 (germline): SNHLY, FYNNEI. The CDR3 totals 14 residues. Trimming removed 7 bases at V and 4 bases at J, with 15 bases between.

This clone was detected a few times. CDR3 region: CASREGDLPNQPQHF. CDR3 nucleotide sequence: TGTGCCAGCAGAGAGGGGGACTTACCCAATCAGCCCCAGCATTTT. V usage is TRBV28 and J usage is TRBJ1-5, with D possibly TRBD1 on 6 matching bases. V dropped 6 bases and J dropped 3 bases, with 15 bases sitting between them. The CDR3 is made up of 15 amino acids. From germline, CDR1 is MDHEN and CDR2 SYDVKM.

The CDR3 coding sequence is TGCGCCAGCACCCGCCCTGAACATAATGAGCAGTTCTTC. Its translation is CASTRPEHNEQFF. The chain employs TRBV5-1 and TRBJ2-1; no clear D. The CDR3 spans 13 residues. The germline CDR1 and CDR2 sequences are SGHRS and YFSETQ. With 6 bases removed from V and 7 bases from J, the gap between germline ends came to 14 bases.

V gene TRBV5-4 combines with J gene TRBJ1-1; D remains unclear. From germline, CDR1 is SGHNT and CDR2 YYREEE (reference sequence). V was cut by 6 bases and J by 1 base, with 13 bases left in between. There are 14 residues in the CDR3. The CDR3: CASTNTVGNTEAFF. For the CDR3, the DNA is TGTGCCAGCACCAACACGGTCGGGAACACTGAAGCTTTCTTT.

The CDR3 nucleotides read TGTGCCAGCAGACAGGGTTTGCACACCGGGGAGCTGTTTTTT. This sequence encodes CASRQGLHTGELFF. The chain is built from TRBV6-5 and TRBJ2-2; tentatively, D is TRBD1 (6 bases). Trimming took off 6 bases at V and 3 bases at J, with 11 bases between the two ends. CDR3 length equals 14 residues. Per germline, CDR1 MNHEY and CDR2 SVGAGI.

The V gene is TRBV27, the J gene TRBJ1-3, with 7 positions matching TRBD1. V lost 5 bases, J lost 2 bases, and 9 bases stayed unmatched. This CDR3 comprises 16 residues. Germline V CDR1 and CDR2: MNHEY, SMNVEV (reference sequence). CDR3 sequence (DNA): TGTGCCAGCAGTGCCAAACAGGGGTATACTGGAAACACCATATATTTT. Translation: CASSAKQGYTGNTIYF.